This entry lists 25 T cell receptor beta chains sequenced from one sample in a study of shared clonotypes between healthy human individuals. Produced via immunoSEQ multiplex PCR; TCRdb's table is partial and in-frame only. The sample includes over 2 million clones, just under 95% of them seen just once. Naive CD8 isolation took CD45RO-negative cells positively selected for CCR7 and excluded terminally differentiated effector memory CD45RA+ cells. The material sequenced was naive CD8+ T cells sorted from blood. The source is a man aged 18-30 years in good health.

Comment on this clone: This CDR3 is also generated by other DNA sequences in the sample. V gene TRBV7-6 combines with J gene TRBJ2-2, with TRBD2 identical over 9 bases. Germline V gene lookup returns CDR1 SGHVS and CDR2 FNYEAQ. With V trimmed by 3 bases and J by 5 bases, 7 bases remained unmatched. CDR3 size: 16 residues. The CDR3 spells CASSFLAGERTGELFF. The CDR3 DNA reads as TGTGCCAGCAGCTTTTTAGCGGGAGAAAGGACCGGGGAGCTGTTTTTT.

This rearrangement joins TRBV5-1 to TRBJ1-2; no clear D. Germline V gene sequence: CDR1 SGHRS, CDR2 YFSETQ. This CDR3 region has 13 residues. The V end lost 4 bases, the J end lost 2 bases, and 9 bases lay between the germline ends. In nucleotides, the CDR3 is TGCGCCAGCAGCCCTGAGGGAAACTATGGCTACACCTTC. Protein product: CASSPEGNYGYTF.

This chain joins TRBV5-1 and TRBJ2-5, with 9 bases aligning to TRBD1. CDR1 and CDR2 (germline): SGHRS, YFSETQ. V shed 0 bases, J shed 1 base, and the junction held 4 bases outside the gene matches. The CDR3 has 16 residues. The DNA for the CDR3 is TGCGCCAGCAGCTTGGGGGACAGGGCCTTCCAAGAGACCCAGTACTTC. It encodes CASSLGDRAFQETQYF.

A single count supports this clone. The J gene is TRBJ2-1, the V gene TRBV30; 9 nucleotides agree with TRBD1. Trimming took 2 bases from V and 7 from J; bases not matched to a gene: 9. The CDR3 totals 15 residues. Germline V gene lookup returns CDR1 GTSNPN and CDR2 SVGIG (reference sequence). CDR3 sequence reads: CAWSTRDRVGNEQFF. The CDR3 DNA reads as TGTGCCTGGAGTACCCGGGACAGGGTGGGGAATGAGCAGTTCTTC.

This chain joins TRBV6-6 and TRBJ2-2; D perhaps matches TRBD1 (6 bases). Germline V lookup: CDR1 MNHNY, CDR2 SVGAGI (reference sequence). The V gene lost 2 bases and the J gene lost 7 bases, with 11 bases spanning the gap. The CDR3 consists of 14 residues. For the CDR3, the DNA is TGTGCCAGCAGTTACACAGGGAGTGTCGGGGAGCTGTTTTTT. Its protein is CASSYTGSVGELFF.

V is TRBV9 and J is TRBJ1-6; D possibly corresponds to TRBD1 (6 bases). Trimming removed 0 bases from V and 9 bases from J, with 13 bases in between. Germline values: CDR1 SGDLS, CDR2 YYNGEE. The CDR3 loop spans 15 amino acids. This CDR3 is CASSVGDSGVSPLHF. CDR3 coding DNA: TGTGCCAGCAGCGTAGGAGATTCAGGGGTTTCACCCCTCCACTTT.

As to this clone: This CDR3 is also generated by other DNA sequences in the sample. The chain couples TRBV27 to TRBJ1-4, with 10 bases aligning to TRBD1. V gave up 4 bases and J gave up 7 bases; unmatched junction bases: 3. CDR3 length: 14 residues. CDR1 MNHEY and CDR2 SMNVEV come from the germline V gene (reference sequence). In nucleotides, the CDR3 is TGTGCCAGCAGTTGGACAGGGGGAAGTGAAAAACTGTTTTTT. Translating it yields CASSWTGGSEKLFF. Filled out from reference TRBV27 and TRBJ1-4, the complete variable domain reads EAQVTQNPRYLITVTGKKLTVTCSQNMNHEYMSWYRQDPGLGLRQIYYSMNVEVTDKGDVPEGYKVSRKEKRNFPLILESPSPNQTSLYFCASSWTGGSEKLFFGSGTQLSVL.

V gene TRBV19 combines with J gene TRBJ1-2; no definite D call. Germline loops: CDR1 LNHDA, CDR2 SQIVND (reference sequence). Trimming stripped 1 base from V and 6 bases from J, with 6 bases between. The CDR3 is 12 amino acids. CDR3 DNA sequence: TGTGCCAGTAGTATAGCTGCGAATGGCTACACCTTC. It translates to CASSIAANGYTF. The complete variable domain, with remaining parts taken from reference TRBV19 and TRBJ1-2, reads DGGITQSPKYLFRKEGQNVTLSCEQNLNHDAMYWYRQDPGQGLRLIYYSQIVNDFQKGDIAEGYSVSREKKESFPLTVTSAQKNPTAFYLCASSIAANGYTFGSGTRLTVV.

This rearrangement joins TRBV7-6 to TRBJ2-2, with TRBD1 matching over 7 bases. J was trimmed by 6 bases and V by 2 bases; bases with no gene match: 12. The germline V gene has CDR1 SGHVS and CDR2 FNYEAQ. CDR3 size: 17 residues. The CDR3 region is CASSLRDRVGSAGELFF. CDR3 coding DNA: TGTGCCAGCAGCTTACGCGACAGGGTAGGATCGGCCGGGGAGCTGTTTTTT.

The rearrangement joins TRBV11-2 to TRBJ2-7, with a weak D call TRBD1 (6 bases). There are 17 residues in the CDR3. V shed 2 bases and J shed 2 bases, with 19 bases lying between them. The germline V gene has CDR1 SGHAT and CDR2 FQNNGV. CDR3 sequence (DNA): TGTGCCAGCAGCTTACCCCAGGGGAGCGGCTATACCTACGAGCAGTACTTC. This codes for CASSLPQGSGYTYEQYF.

CDR3 coding DNA: TGTGCCAGCAGCTTGGAGGGAAATTCTGGAAACACCATATATTTT. This sequence encodes CASSLEGNSGNTIYF. The chain carries TRBV7-6 and TRBJ1-3; no reliable D call. The CDR3 runs 15 residues. CDR1 is SGHVS, CDR2 FNYEAQ, per germline. V gave up 3 bases and J gave up 1 base, with 10 bases separating them.

The CDR3, as DNA: TGTGCCAGCAGCTTAGAGTTGGAGAGAGCTAACTATGGCTACACCTTC. Residues: CASSLELERANYGYTF. The chain combines TRBV7-9 with TRBJ1-2; D ambiguous. CDR1 and CDR2 from the germline V gene are SEHNR and FQNEAQ (reference sequence). The CDR3 extends over 16 amino acids. With 1 base removed from V and 0 bases from J, the gap between germline ends came to 12 bases.

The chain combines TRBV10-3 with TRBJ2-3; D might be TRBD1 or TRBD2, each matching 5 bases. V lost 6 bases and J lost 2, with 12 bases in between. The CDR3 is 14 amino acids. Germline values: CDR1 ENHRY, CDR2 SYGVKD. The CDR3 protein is CAISALGTTDTQYF. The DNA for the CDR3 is TGTGCCATCAGCGCCCTTGGGACCACAGATACGCAGTATTTT.

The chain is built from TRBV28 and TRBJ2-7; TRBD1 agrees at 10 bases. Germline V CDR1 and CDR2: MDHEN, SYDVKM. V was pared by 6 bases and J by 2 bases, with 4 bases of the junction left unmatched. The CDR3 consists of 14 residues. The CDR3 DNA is TGTGCCAGCAGCTGGACAGGGGGGACCTACGAGCAGTACTTC. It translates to CASSWTGGTYEQYF.

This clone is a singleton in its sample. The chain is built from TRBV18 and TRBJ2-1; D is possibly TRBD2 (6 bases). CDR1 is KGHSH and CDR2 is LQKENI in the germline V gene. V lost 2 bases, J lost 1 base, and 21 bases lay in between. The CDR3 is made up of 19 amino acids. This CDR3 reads CASSPGGVLAIGSYNEQFF. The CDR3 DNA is TGTGCCAGCTCACCAGGAGGAGTTCTAGCGATAGGGTCCTACAATGAGCAGTTCTTC.

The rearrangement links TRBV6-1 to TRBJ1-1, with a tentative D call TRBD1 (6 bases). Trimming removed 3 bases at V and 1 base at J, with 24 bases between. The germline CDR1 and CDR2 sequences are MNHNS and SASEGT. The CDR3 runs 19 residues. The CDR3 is CASSETVTSGGGQNTEAFF. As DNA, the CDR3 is TGTGCCAGCAGTGAGACAGTCACTTCTGGGGGGGGCCAGAACACTGAAGCTTTCTTT.

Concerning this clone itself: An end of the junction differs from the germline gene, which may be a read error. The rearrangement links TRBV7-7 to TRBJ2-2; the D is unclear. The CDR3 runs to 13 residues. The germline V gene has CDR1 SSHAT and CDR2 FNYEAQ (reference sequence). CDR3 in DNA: TGTGCTAGCAGCTTACTCTATACCGGGGAGCTGTTTTTT. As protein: CASSLLYTGELFF.

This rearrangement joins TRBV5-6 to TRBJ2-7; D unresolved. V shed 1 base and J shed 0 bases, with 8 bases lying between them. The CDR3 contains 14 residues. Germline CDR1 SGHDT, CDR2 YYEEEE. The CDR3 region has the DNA TGTGCCAGCAGCTTGCATCTAGTCTCCTACGAGCAGTACTTC. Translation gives CASSLHLVSYEQYF. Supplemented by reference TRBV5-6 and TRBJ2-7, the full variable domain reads DAGVTQSPTHLIKTRGQQVTLRCSPKSGHDTVSWYQQALGQGPQFIFQYYEEEERQRGNFPDRFSGHQFPNYSSELNVNALLLGDSALYLCASSLHLVSYEQYFGPGTRLTVT.

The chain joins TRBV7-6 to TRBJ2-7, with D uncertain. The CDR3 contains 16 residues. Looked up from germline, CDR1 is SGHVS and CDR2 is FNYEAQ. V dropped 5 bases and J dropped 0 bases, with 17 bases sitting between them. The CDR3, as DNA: TGTGCCAGCAGCCCTCTCTCGAGAGGTACCTCCTACGAGCAGTACTTC. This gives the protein CASSPLSRGTSYEQYF.

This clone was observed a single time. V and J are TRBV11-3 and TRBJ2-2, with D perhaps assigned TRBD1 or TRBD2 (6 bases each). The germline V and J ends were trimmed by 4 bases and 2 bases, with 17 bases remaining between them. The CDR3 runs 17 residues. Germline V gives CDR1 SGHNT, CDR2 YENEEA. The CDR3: CASSSPEGGPNTGELFF. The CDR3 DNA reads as TGTGCCAGCAGCTCACCGGAGGGGGGACCAAACACCGGGGAGCTGTTTTTT.

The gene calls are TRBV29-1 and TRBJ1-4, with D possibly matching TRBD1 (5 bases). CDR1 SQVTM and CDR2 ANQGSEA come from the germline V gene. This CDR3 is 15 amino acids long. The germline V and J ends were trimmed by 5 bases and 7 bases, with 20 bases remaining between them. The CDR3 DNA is TGCAGCGTTACAGAACGGGGCCTTAAAGGTGAAAAACTGTTTTTT. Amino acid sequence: CSVTERGLKGEKLFF.

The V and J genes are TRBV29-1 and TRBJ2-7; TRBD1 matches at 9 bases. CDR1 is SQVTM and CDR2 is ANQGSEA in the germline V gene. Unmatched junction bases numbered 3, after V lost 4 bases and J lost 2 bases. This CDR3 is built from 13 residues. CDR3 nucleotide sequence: TGCAGCGTTGCAGGGGACAGGGCCTACGAGCAGTACTTC. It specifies CSVAGDRAYEQYF.

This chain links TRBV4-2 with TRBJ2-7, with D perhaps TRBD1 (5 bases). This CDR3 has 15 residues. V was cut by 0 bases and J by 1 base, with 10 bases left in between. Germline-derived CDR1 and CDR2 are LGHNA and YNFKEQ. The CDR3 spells CASSQEVTASYEQYF. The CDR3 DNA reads TGTGCCAGCAGCCAAGAGGTGACAGCGTCCTACGAGCAGTACTTC.

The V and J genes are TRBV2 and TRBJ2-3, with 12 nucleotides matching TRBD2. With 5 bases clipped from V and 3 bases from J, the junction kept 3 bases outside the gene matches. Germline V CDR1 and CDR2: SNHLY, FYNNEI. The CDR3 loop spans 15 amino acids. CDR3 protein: CASSSGLAGTDTQYF. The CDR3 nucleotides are TGTGCCAGCAGTTCCGGACTAGCGGGGACAGATACGCAGTATTTT.

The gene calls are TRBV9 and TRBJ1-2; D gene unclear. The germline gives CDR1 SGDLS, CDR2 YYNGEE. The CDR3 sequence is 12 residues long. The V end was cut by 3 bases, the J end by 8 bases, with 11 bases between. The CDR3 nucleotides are TGTGCCAGCAGCGACGGTCCCGGGGGCTACACCTTC. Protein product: CASSDGPGGYTF.